The entry that follows covers one T cell receptor (beta chain) sequence. As yet, its antigen is unknown. Researchers made TCR beta libraries by using iRepertoire HTBI primers and running Arm-PCR on CDR3 regions. MiXCR, run by TCRdb on the multiplex PCR reads, gives a single entry per CDR3 protein. The table lists some 490,000 distinct CDR3 sequences, 12% of them singletons. These data originate in a study of regulatory T cells in long-lasting Graves disease. Whole-study findings and limits: Clonotypes that were public and shared totalled approximately 3,000 in persistent patients versus 900 to 1,000 in new patients.

The time point here: newly diagnosed GD, antithyroid drugs for less than 3 months. PBMCs were the source of the RNA used for TCR sequencing. Per the germline V gene, CDR1 is MGHRA and CDR2 is YSYEKL. V was shortened by 0 bases and J by 2 bases, with 17 bases between the two germline ends. The CDR3 loop spans 17 amino acids. These data were likewise used in another study, on T cells in Graves' hyperthyroidism and ophthalmopathy. From that report: When ophthalmopathy did not progress within 18 months, Graves' hyperthyroidism was considered stable. Patients aged 18 to 65 had newly diagnosed hyperthyroidism that had lasted under 2 months. The HTBI primer set served for first-round RT-PCR of the TCR CDR3.

The chain employs TRBV4-1 and TRBJ2-7; weak D call: TRBD2 (5 bases). The receptor comes from a woman under 40 with Graves disease. The material sequenced was peripheral blood mononuclear cells (PBMCs), taken at new diagnosis, from a patient treated with antithyroid drugs. CDR3 sequence (DNA): TGCGCCAGCAGCCAAGATCATAAGGCGGGCGCAGCCTACGAGCAGTACTTC. Protein sequence: CASSQDHKAGAAYEQYF.